In its sample, the clone carrying this T cell receptor (beta chain) was seen once. No antigen is known for it. The sample is drawn from a study of T cells after posttransplantation cyclophosphamide. Assay used: immunoSEQ multiplex PCR; TCRdb lists only in-frame clones, some missing. The table lists over 20,000 clones, nearly 99% of them singletons, with 0.13% in the top ten. Whole-study results and caveats: Later post-transplant blood repertoires were often dominated by donor CD8+ memory clones.

The V end lost 1 base, the J end lost 1 base, and 6 bases lay between the germline ends. CDR1 and CDR2 (germline): SGDLS, YYNGEE. The CDR3 has 14 amino acids. The receptor was derived from a man aged 40-49 years in good health, CMV-negative, and a related stem cell transplant donor. The V gene is TRBV9, the J gene TRBJ2-1, with D possibly matching TRBD2 (6 bases). The sequencing input was naive CD8+ T cells sorted from PBMCs. The CDR3: CASSVRGSYNEQFF. DNA of the CDR3: TGTGCCAGCAGCGTACGGGGGTCCTACAATGAGCAGTTCTTC.